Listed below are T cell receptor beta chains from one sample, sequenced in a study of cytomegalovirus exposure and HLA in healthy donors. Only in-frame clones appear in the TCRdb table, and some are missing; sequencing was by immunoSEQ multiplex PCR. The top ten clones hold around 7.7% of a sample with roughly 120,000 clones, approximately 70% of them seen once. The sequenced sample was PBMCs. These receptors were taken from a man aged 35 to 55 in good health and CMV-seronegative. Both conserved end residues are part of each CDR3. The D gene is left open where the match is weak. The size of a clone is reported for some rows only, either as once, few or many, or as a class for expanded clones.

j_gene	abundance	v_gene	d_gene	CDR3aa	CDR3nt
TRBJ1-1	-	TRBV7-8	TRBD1	CASSRRTGPRVNTEAFF	TGTGCCAGCAGCCGAAGGACAGGGCCCAGGGTGAACACTGAAGCTTTCTTT
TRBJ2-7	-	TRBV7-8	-	CASSLEEGLYEQYF	TGTGCCAGCAGCTTAGAGGAGGGACTCTACGAGCAGTACTTC
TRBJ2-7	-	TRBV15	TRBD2	CATSSLASGGTYEQYF	TGTGCCACCAGCAGCCTGGCTAGCGGGGGAACCTACGAGCAGTACTTC
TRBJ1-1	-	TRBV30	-	CAWSAYRTEAFF	TGTGCCTGGAGTGCTTATCGGACTGAAGCTTTCTTT
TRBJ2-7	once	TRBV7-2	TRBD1	CASSFDRGPYEQYF	TGTGCCAGCAGCTTCGACAGGGGGCCCTACGAGCAGTACTTC
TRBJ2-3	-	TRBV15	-	CATSRGPGHRTDTQYF	TGTGCCACCAGCAGAGGCCCGGGACATCGCACAGATACGCAGTATTTT
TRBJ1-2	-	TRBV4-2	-	CASSQVGQIYGYTF	TGTGCCAGCAGCCAAGTTGGACAGATCTATGGCTACACCTTC
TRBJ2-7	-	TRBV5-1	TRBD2	CASSLGASGGPQQYF	TGCGCCAGCAGCTTGGGGGCTAGCGGGGGGCCACAGCAGTACTTC
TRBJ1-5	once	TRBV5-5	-	CASSLGGEVINQPQHF	TGTGCCAGCAGCTTGGGGGGGGAGGTCATCAATCAGCCCCAGCATTTT
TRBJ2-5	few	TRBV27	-	CASSWSSQETQYF	TGTGCCAGCAGTTGGTCCAGTCAAGAGACCCAGTACTTC
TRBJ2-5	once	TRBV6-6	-	CASSYSPAGSRETQYF	TGTGCCAGCAGTTACTCGCCGGCAGGTTCGCGAGAGACCCAGTACTTC
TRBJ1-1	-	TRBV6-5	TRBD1	CASSRTGNTEAFF	TGTGCCAGCAGTCGGACAGGGAACACTGAAGCTTTCTTT
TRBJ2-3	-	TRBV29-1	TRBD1	CSAGGRTDTQYF	TGCAGCGCAGGGGGACGCACAGATACGCAGTATTTT
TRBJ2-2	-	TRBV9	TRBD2	CASSARGGGTGELFF	TGTGCCAGCAGCGCTCGGGGGGGCGGCACCGGGGAGCTGTTTTTT
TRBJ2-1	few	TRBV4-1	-	CASSQALVVNEQFF	TGCGCCAGCAGCCAAGCCCTCGTTGTCAATGAGCAGTTCTTC
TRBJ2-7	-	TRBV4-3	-	CASSQDRGAPYEQYF	TGCGCCAGCAGCCAAGACAGGGGGGCTCCCTACGAGCAGTACTTC
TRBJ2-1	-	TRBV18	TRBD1	CASSPEQGLGGANEQFF	TGTGCCAGCTCACCAGAACAGGGGTTAGGTGGTGCAAATGAGCAGTTCTTC
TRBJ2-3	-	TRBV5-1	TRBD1	CASSSDRGSRYF	TGCGCCAGCAGCTCCGACAGGGGGAGCCGGTATTTT
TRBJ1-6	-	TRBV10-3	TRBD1	CAGGEDRGISPLHF	TGTGCCGGAGGAGAGGACAGGGGGATTTCACCCCTCCACTTT
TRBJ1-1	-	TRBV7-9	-	CASSLGAETEAFF	TGTGCCAGCAGCTTAGGAGCGGAGACTGAAGCTTTCTTT
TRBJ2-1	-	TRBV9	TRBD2	CASSVKQRGGLSYNEQFF	TGTGCCAGCAGCGTAAAGCAGCGGGGGGGCCTGTCCTACAATGAGCAGTTCTTC
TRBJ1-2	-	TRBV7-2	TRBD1	CASSPSGTGTYGYTF	TGTGCCAGCAGCCCGTCCGGGACAGGGACCTATGGCTACACCTTC
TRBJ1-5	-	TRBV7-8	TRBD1	CASSTQGTGRIQPQHF	TGTGCCAGCAGCACCCAGGGGACAGGGAGGATTCAGCCCCAGCATTTT
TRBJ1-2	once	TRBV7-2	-	CASSLAVGNYGYTF	TGTGCCAGCAGCTTAGCCGTCGGTAACTATGGCTACACCTTC
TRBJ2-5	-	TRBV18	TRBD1	CASSPRLGQGQETQYF	TGTGCCAGCTCACCACGGTTGGGACAGGGGCAAGAGACCCAGTACTTC
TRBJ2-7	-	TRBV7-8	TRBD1	CASSDGTVYNHDF	TGTGCCAGCAGCGACGGGACAGTCTATAATCATGACTTC
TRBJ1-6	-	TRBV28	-	CASSPGVTLHF	TGTGCCAGCAGTCCAGGGGTAACCCTCCACTTT
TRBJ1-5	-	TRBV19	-	CASSMSDKNQPQHF	TGTGCCAGTAGTATGTCGGACAAGAATCAGCCCCAGCATTTT
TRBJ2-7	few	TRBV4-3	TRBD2	CASSQRGGSSYEQYF	TGCGCCAGCAGCCAGCGGGGGGGCAGCTCCTACGAGCAGTACTTC
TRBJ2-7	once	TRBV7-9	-	CASSIKRTDTRTYEQYF	TGTGCCAGCAGCATAAAAAGAACGGACACAAGAACCTACGAGCAGTACTTC
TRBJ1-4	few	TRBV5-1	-	CASSRDLGEGEKLFF	TGCGCCAGCAGCCGAGACCTCGGGGAGGGGGAAAAACTGTTTTTT
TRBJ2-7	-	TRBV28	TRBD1	CASSLPGTDDEQYF	TGTGCCAGCAGTTTACCGGGGACAGATGACGAGCAGTACTTC
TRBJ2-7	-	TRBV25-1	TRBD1	CASSDTGDPPHEQYF	TGTGCCAGCAGCGACACAGGGGATCCCCCCCACGAGCAGTACTTC
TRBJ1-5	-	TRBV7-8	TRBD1	CASSPQGLSNQPQHF	TGTGCCAGCAGCCCACAGGGGTTGAGCAATCAGCCCCAGCATTTT
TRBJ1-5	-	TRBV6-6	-	CASSRGGHNSNQPQHF	TGTGCCAGCAGTCGAGGGGGACACAATAGCAATCAGCCCCAGCATTTT